The rows below give T cell receptor beta chains drawn from one sample of a study of shared clonotypes between healthy human individuals. Some clones are missing from TCRdb's copy, which holds only in-frame ones; the method was immunoSEQ multiplex PCR. The sample has about 2.1 million clones, just under 95% seen once. Sequenced: naive CD8+ T cells from PBMCs. The source of these receptors is a man between 18 and 29 years old in good health. Some clones in this sample may be carry-over from other donors' samples. The CDR3 runs from the conserved cysteine through the conserved F or W. A D gene is named only where the DNA matches it firmly.

TRBV7-9	TRBJ2-2	.	TGTGCCAGCAGCCCAGGACTTGATTTTGGTACCGGGGAGCTGTTTTTT	CASSPGLDFGTGELFF
TRBV27	TRBJ2-1	TRBD2	TGTGCCAGCAACCCACTAGCGGGAGCCTACAATGAGCAGTTCTTC	CASNPLAGAYNEQFF
TRBV19	TRBJ2-7	.	TGTGCCAGTAGTATCGGAGGGGTCGAGCAGTACTTC	CASSIGGVEQYF
TRBV7-6	TRBJ2-3	TRBD2	TGTGCCAGCGGACCCGCCCGGGCTAGCGGGAGATATACGCAGTATTTT	CASGPARASGRYTQYF
TRBV6-5	TRBJ1-5	.	TGTGCCAGCACCTTTTCGAGAGTGGGCAATCAGCCCCAGCATTTT	CASTFSRVGNQPQHF
TRBV4-2	TRBJ2-7	.	TGTGCCAGCAGCCAAGATTGGGGGACTTACGAGCAGTACTTC	CASSQDWGTYEQYF
TRBV11-2	TRBJ2-7	TRBD1	TGTGCCAGCAACGACAGGGTGTTCCACGAGCAGTACTTC	CASNDRVFHEQYF
TRBV27	TRBJ2-7	.	TGTGCCAGCAGTACCCGTGGGGGAACCCACTACGAGCAGTACTTC	CASSTRGGTHYEQYF
TRBV7-9	TRBJ2-1	TRBD2	TGTGCCAGCAGCTCAATTCTAGCGGGGGGGTACAATGAGCAGTTCTTC	CASSSILAGGYNEQFF
TRBV6-1	TRBJ2-7	TRBD1	TGTGCCAGCAGCCCAGGGGGTGGCGAGCAGTACTTC	CASSPGGGEQYF
TRBV6-1	TRBJ2-7	TRBD1	TGTGCCAGCAGTGAGTACAGGGGGCTTGGGCAGTACTTC	CASSEYRGLGQYF